The 20 T cell receptor beta chains below all came from one sample that was sequenced in a study of T cells in Graves' hyperthyroidism and ophthalmopathy. RNA transcripts gave rise to amplified TCR beta CDR3 regions. When the TCR CDR3 underwent first-round RT-PCR, the HTBI primer set was used. TCRdb re-derived calls from the multiplex PCR reads in MiXCR, one entry per CDR3 protein. The table lists some 320,000 distinct CDR3 sequences, about 13% of them singletons. Material for sequencing was blood. Every receptor here comes from a woman in her forties with Graves' ophthalmopathy.

CDR3 protein: CASSGLAGQDTQYF. CDR3 nucleotides: TGTGCCAGCAGTGGACTAGCGGGGCAAGATACGCAGTATTTT. This sequence joins TRBV12-3 or TRBV12-4 and TRBJ2-3; 12 bases fit TRBD2. Trimming took 5 bases from V and 5 from J; bases not matched to a gene: 2. CDR3 length equals 14 residues.

The chain couples TRBV11-3 to TRBJ2-7; D may be TRBD1 (5 bases). V shed 6 bases and J shed 3 bases, with 21 bases lying between them. The CDR3 is 16 amino acids. Germline V gives CDR1 SGHNT, CDR2 YENEEA. CDR3: CASSSPRGQGLYEQYF. The CDR3 coding sequence is TGTGCCAGCAGTTCCCCCAGAGGTCAGGGTCTCTACGAGCAGTACTTC.

At least ten counts were recorded for this clonotype. V is TRBV28 and J is TRBJ2-3; TRBD1 matches at 8 bases. CDR1 and CDR2 from the germline V gene are MDHEN and SYDVKM. V gave up 2 bases and J gave up 5 bases; unmatched junction bases: 6. This CDR3 has 15 amino acids. The CDR3 nucleotides read TGTGCCAGCAGTTTAGTCGACAGGGGAAGAGATACGCAGTATTTT. Protein: CASSLVDRGRDTQYF.

This clonotype was detected a few times. V gene TRBV5-1 combines with J gene TRBJ2-1; a possible D gene is TRBD1 (6 bases). Germline V gene lookup returns CDR1 SGHRS and CDR2 YFSETQ. Deletions cut 4 bases from V and 8 bases from J, with 19 bases between. This CDR3 comprises 15 residues. For the CDR3, the DNA is TGCGCCAGCAGCGAGGACAGCCTCGGAATCGATGAGCAGTTCTTC. Translation: CASSEDSLGIDEQFF.

Only a few counts were recorded for this clonotype. J is TRBJ1-6 and V is TRBV20-1; maybe TRBD1 (6 bases). From germline, CDR1 is DFQATT and CDR2 SNEGSKA (reference sequence). The CDR3 spans 14 residues. V was pared by 3 bases and J by 9 bases, with 15 bases between. The CDR3 region has the DNA TGCAGTGCTAGGTCGCAGGGGCGGATTTCACCCCTCCACTTT. Residues: CSARSQGRISPLHF.

This clonotype was picked up many times. The V and J genes are TRBV27 and TRBJ2-1, with TRBD2 as a possible D gene (6 bases). The CDR3 runs 17 residues. V was clipped by 0 bases and J by 6 bases, with 18 bases between them. CDR1 is MNHEY, CDR2 SMNVEV, per germline (reference sequence). CDR3 in DNA: TGTGCCAGCAGTTTATCGGTAGTGACGGCCGGGGGCAATGAGCAGTTCTTC. Its translation is CASSLSVVTAGGNEQFF.

This clonotype was detected ten times or more. The rearrangement links TRBV12-3 or TRBV12-4 to TRBJ2-1; 8 nucleotides line up with TRBD2. The J segment lost 3 bases and the V segment lost 3 bases, leaving 7 bases of the junction unmatched. There are 16 residues in the CDR3. This CDR3 is CASSFHSGGYYNEQFF. CDR3 in DNA: TGTGCCAGCAGTTTTCACTCGGGGGGGTACTACAATGAGCAGTTCTTC.

This clonotype was picked up many times. The chain uses TRBV2 and TRBJ1-1, with TRBD1 as a possible D gene (6 bases). The CDR3 contains 16 residues. CDR1 is SNHLY, CDR2 FYNNEI, per germline. V was trimmed by 1 base and J by 1 base, leaving 13 bases between them. CDR3 bases: TGTGCCAGCAGTGAAGTGAGGGGCAGGGGGAACACTGAAGCTTTCTTT. Amino acid sequence: CASSEVRGRGNTEAFF.

This sequence joins TRBV18 and TRBJ1-5; 7 bases are a match to TRBD1. CDR3 length: 14 residues. V lost 4 bases to trimming and J lost 3 bases; unmatched junction nucleotides: 3. Germline V gene data show CDR1 as KGHSH and CDR2 as LQKENI. The CDR3 here is CASSHGTDNQPQHF. The CDR3 DNA reads TGTGCCAGCTCACATGGGACAGACAATCAGCCCCAGCATTTT. Based on the CDR3 plus reference TRBV18 and TRBJ1-5, the full variable domain is NAGVMQNPRHLVRRRGQEARLRCSPMKGHSHVYWYRQLPEEGLKFMVYLQKENIIDESGMPKERFSAEFPKEGPSILRIQQVVRGDSAAYFCASSHGTDNQPQHFGDGTRLSIL.

This clonotype has only a few counts. This CDR3 reads CASSIYTNYGYTF. The CDR3 DNA is TGTGCCAGTAGTATTTACACTAACTATGGCTACACCTTC. The chain combines TRBV19 with TRBJ1-2; D is unresolved. This CDR3 has 13 amino acids. Germline values: CDR1 LNHDA, CDR2 SQIVND (reference sequence). V was pared by 3 bases and J by 0 bases, with 5 bases between.

The sample holds many counts of this clonotype. The rearrangement uses TRBV20-1 and TRBJ1-1; 8 nucleotides line up with TRBD1. J gave up 8 bases and V 6 bases, and 11 bases lay outside the gene matches. This CDR3 region has 13 residues. CDR1 is DFQATT, CDR2 SNEGSKA, per germline (reference sequence). The CDR3 DNA reads as TGCAGTGCCAAGGGGACAGGTAGTTTAGAAGCTTTCTTT. Translating it yields CSAKGTGSLEAFF.

About this clonotype itself: A junction end diverges from the germline sequence, so it may reflect a read error. V is TRBV6-2 or TRBV6-3 and J is TRBJ2-1; D gene uncertain. From germline, CDR1 is MNHEY and CDR2 SVGEGT. This CDR3 has 12 residues. The CDR3 loop reads CAISYSPWEQFF. CDR3 bases: TGTGCCATCAGTTATTCTCCTTGGGAGCAGTTCTTC.

Only a few counts were recorded for this clonotype. The CDR3 here is CASSQDLWFADTQYF. CDR3 bases: TGTGCCAGCAGCCAAGATCTTTGGTTTGCAGATACGCAGTATTTT. The gene calls are TRBV3-1 and TRBJ2-3; no clear D gene. From germline, CDR1 is LGHDT and CDR2 YNNKEL (reference sequence). The CDR3 sequence is 15 residues long. Trimming left V 0 bases short and J 4 bases short, with 11 bases between.

This clonotype was recorded many times. The chain's CDR3 is CASSPVRVQSHEQYF. CDR3 sequence (DNA): TGTGCCAGCAGTCCGGTCAGGGTTCAATCCCACGAGCAGTACTTC. V usage is TRBV27 and J usage is TRBJ2-7, with a possible D match to TRBD1 (5 bases). The CDR3 consists of 15 residues. Trimming removed 5 bases at V and 5 bases at J, with 19 bases between. Germline V gene data show CDR1 as MNHEY and CDR2 as SMNVEV (reference sequence).

This clonotype was observed a few times. The chain carries TRBV29-1 and TRBJ1-2; D is undetermined. V lost 1 base and J lost 3, with 15 bases in between. From germline, CDR1 is SQVTM and CDR2 ANQGSEA. The CDR3 is 15 amino acids. The CDR3, as DNA: TGCAGCGTTGAAGCCATCGGATTGGAGGACTATGGCTACACCTTC. Amino acid sequence: CSVEAIGLEDYGYTF.

This clonotype came up many times. The rearrangement links TRBV3-1 to TRBJ2-7; D ambiguous. The CDR3 runs 14 residues. Trimming removed 0 bases at V and 0 bases at J, with 6 bases between. The V gene's germline CDR1 is LGHDT and CDR2 YNNKEL (reference sequence). CDR3 residues: CASSQEWASYEQYF. CDR3 bases: TGTGCCAGCAGCCAAGAATGGGCCTCCTACGAGCAGTACTTC.

Ten or more counts support this clonotype. This chain joins TRBV20-1 and TRBJ2-1; D gene uncertain. Germline V gene data show CDR1 as DFQATT and CDR2 as SNEGSKA (reference sequence). The length of the CDR3 is 15 residues. Trimming took 6 bases from V and 0 from J, leaving 15 bases between them. CDR3 region: CSANGDASSYNEQFF. The CDR3 bases are TGCAGTGCAAACGGCGATGCGAGCTCCTACAATGAGCAGTTCTTC.

The table lists this clonotype with a few counts. The V call is TRBV2, the J call TRBJ2-2; maybe TRBD1 (6 bases). The CDR3 is 14 amino acids. The ends were cut back, 2 bases at V and 4 bases at J, with 8 bases in the middle. In germline, CDR1 is SNHLY, CDR2 FYNNEI. The CDR3 reads CASSEMGATGELFF. As DNA, the CDR3 is TGTGCCAGCAGTGAAATGGGGGCCACCGGGGAGCTGTTTTTT.

This clonotype was observed a handful of times. The V and J genes are TRBV7-9 and TRBJ2-1; the match to TRBD1 covers 7 bases. Germline V CDR1 and CDR2: SEHNR, FQNEAQ (reference sequence). This CDR3 comprises 17 residues. Trimming cost V 7 bases and J 3 bases; bases outside gene matches: 15. Written as DNA, the CDR3 is TGTGCCAGCAACATACTGCAAAAAACAGGGGTCTACAATGAGCAGTTCTTC. Protein sequence: CASNILQKTGVYNEQFF.

This clonotype has at least ten counts. The rearrangement joins TRBV20-1 to TRBJ1-5, with TRBD1 matching 7 bases. Germline CDR1 is DFQATT and CDR2 is SNEGSKA (reference sequence). The CDR3 spans 15 residues. Losses at the gene ends were 6 bases for V and 4 bases for J; bases not matched to a gene: 12. The CDR3 protein is CSAPGDRAINQPQHF. CDR3 nucleotides: TGCAGTGCCCCGGGCGACAGGGCGATTAATCAGCCCCAGCATTTT.